Listed below are T cell receptor beta chains from one sample, sequenced in a study of blood T cells in healthy people across ages. TCRdb redid the calling of the 5' RACE reads with MiXCR, one entry per CDR3 protein. The table lists roughly 800,000 distinct CDR3 sequences, around 25% of them singletons. The same sample was also studied in work on T cells of mothers and their children.

Sequenced material: blood. The receptor source for this set is a boy between 5 and 17 years old in good health. Both conserved end residues are part of each CDR3. D genes are given only for firm matches. Expanded clones are given a class, and other clones once, few, many or no size at all.

J gene: TRBJ2-7
D gene: NA
clone size: NA
V gene: TRBV12-3/TRBV12-4
CDR3 DNA: TGTGCCAGCAGTCAGGACATCTCCTACGAGCAGTACTTC
CDR3 protein: CASSQDISYEQYF

J gene: TRBJ1-5
D gene: TRBD1
clone size: few
V gene: TRBV30
CDR3 DNA: TGTGCCTGGAGTGTAGACAGGGGGCTTTTTGGCAATCAGCCCCAGCATTTT
CDR3 protein: CAWSVDRGLFGNQPQHF

J gene: TRBJ1-1
D gene: NA
clone size: NA
V gene: TRBV28
CDR3 DNA: TGTGCCAGCAGTTTTTTGAGGCAGGAGCGAGTGAGGGCTTTCTTT
CDR3 protein: CASSFLRQERVRAFF

J gene: TRBJ2-1
D gene: NA
clone size: NA
V gene: TRBV5-1
CDR3 DNA: TGCGCCAGCAGCTTGGCAAGCGAGCATGAGCAGTTCTTC
CDR3 protein: CASSLASEHEQFF

J gene: TRBJ1-3
D gene: NA
clone size: few
V gene: TRBV2
CDR3 DNA: TGTGCCAGCAGTGATCTTTCTTACTCTGGAAACACCATATATTTT
CDR3 protein: CASSDLSYSGNTIYF

J gene: TRBJ2-1
D gene: TRBD1
clone size: NA
V gene: TRBV29-1
CDR3 DNA: TGCAGCGTTGCAGAGACAGGGGGTAACAATGAGCAGTTCTTC
CDR3 protein: CSVAETGGNNEQFF

J gene: TRBJ2-1
D gene: TRBD2
clone size: few
V gene: TRBV28
CDR3 DNA: TGTGCCAGCAGTTTACTGGGGCGGGGGGGCTACAATGAGCAGTTCTTC
CDR3 protein: CASSLLGRGGYNEQFF

J gene: TRBJ2-6
D gene: NA
clone size: NA
V gene: TRBV12-3/TRBV12-4
CDR3 DNA: TGTGCCAGCCGGGTAGGGGCGAATGGGGCCAACGTCCTGACTTTC
CDR3 protein: CASRVGANGANVLTF

J gene: TRBJ2-1
D gene: NA
clone size: few
V gene: TRBV24-1
CDR3 DNA: TGTGCCACCAGTGACCCAGAATCCGGATATGAGCAGTTCTTC
CDR3 protein: CATSDPESGYEQFF

J gene: TRBJ2-3
D gene: TRBD2
clone size: NA
V gene: TRBV7-6
CDR3 DNA: TGTGCCAGCAGTCACCAGACTAGCGGGACCGGAAATACGCAGTATTTT
CDR3 protein: CASSHQTSGTGNTQYF

J gene: TRBJ2-5
D gene: TRBD2
clone size: NA
V gene: TRBV4-3
CDR3 DNA: TGCGCCAGCAGCCAAGGGAAAGCGGGGGGCCAAGAGACCCAGTACTTC
CDR3 protein: CASSQGKAGGQETQYF

J gene: TRBJ1-4
D gene: TRBD1
clone size: few
V gene: TRBV7-9
CDR3 DNA: TGTGCCAGCAGAGAGGACAGGGGGAGTTTCGAAAAACTGTTTTTT
CDR3 protein: CASREDRGSFEKLFF

J gene: TRBJ2-3
D gene: NA
clone size: NA
V gene: TRBV18
CDR3 DNA: TGTGCCAGCTCACCACCGTCGTCAGATACGCAGTATTTT
CDR3 protein: CASSPPSSDTQYF

J gene: TRBJ1-2
D gene: NA
clone size: NA
V gene: TRBV20-1
CDR3 DNA: TGCAGTGCTCTAGAGGGGGGCACCTACTATGGCTACACCTTC
CDR3 protein: CSALEGGTYYGYTF

J gene: TRBJ2-7
D gene: NA
clone size: NA
V gene: TRBV7-9
CDR3 DNA: TGTGCCAGCAGCTTGGGAGGAGGTCAGGCCTACGAGCAGTACTTC
CDR3 protein: CASSLGGGQAYEQYF

J gene: TRBJ2-1
D gene: NA
clone size: NA
V gene: TRBV15
CDR3 DNA: TGTGCCACCAGCCGCCGGGGCCCTACCGCCAATGAGCAGTTCTTC
CDR3 protein: CATSRRGPTANEQFF

J gene: TRBJ2-1
D gene: NA
clone size: NA
V gene: TRBV27
CDR3 DNA: TGTGCCAGCAAGGCTAGCGAGGACAATGAGCAGTTCTTC
CDR3 protein: CASKASEDNEQFF

J gene: TRBJ2-4
D gene: NA
clone size: few
V gene: TRBV28
CDR3 DNA: TGTGCCAGCAGTTTAAGAGGAGGACGGTTTAACATTCAGTACTTC
CDR3 protein: CASSLRGGRFNIQYF

J gene: TRBJ2-1
D gene: TRBD1
clone size: NA
V gene: TRBV27
CDR3 DNA: TGTGCCACCGCAAACAGGGGCAATGAGCAGTTCTTC
CDR3 protein: CATANRGNEQFF

J gene: TRBJ2-7
D gene: NA
clone size: few
V gene: TRBV23-1
CDR3 DNA: TGCGCCAGCAGCCCGGGGGGCCACAATGCGGACGAGCAGTACTTC
CDR3 protein: CASSPGGHNADEQYF

J gene: TRBJ2-7
D gene: NA
clone size: NA
V gene: TRBV28
CDR3 DNA: TGTGCCAGCAGTTTATCCGCAGGGCTTCCCTACGAGCAGTACTTC
CDR3 protein: CASSLSAGLPYEQYF

J gene: TRBJ1-4
D gene: TRBD1
clone size: few
V gene: TRBV7-9
CDR3 DNA: TGTGCCAGCAGTGTGGGGACAGCCAATGAAAAACTGTTTTTT
CDR3 protein: CASSVGTANEKLFF

J gene: TRBJ2-2
D gene: TRBD2
clone size: NA
V gene: TRBV20-1
CDR3 DNA: TGCAGTGCTAGGCTACCGGGACTAGCGGGAGGACAGGGCACCGGGGAGCTGTTTTTT
CDR3 protein: CSARLPGLAGGQGTGELFF

J gene: TRBJ2-5
D gene: NA
clone size: few
V gene: TRBV5-1
CDR3 DNA: TGCGCCAGCAGCCCTGGCGCGGCAGGGGACCAAGAGACCCAGTACTTC
CDR3 protein: CASSPGAAGDQETQYF

J gene: TRBJ2-3
D gene: NA
clone size: NA
V gene: TRBV29-1
CDR3 DNA: TGCAGCGTTGAGAACATCCTAGGTAGCGCTAGCACAGATACGCAGTATTTT
CDR3 protein: CSVENILGSASTDTQYF

J gene: TRBJ1-4
D gene: TRBD1
clone size: few
V gene: TRBV3-1
CDR3 DNA: TGTGCCAGCAGCCAGCTGCACAGGGGGGCGGAAAAACTGTTTTTT
CDR3 protein: CASSQLHRGAEKLFF

J gene: TRBJ2-5
D gene: TRBD1
clone size: few
V gene: TRBV3-1
CDR3 DNA: TGTGCCAGCAGCCAAGCTTTGGACAGGGGGCGAGAGACCCAGTACTTC
CDR3 protein: CASSQALDRGRETQYF

J gene: TRBJ2-4
D gene: NA
clone size: NA
V gene: TRBV29-1
CDR3 DNA: TGCAGCGTTGAAAGGCTACTAGCCAAAAACATTCAGTACTTC
CDR3 protein: CSVERLLAKNIQYF

J gene: TRBJ2-7
D gene: NA
clone size: NA
V gene: TRBV20-1
CDR3 DNA: TGCAGTGCTAGAGATGGGAGCAGTTACTCCTACGAGCAGTACTTC
CDR3 protein: CSARDGSSYSYEQYF

J gene: TRBJ2-5
D gene: NA
clone size: NA
V gene: TRBV7-3
CDR3 DNA: TGTGCCAGCAGCGCTAGCGCCCAAGAGACCCAGTACTTC
CDR3 protein: CASSASAQETQYF

J gene: TRBJ2-5
D gene: TRBD1
clone size: NA
V gene: TRBV29-1
CDR3 DNA: TGCAGCGTTGAAGGACAGGGGGCAAGGGAGCAGTACTTC
CDR3 protein: CSVEGQGAREQYF

J gene: TRBJ2-5
D gene: TRBD2
clone size: few
V gene: TRBV7-8
CDR3 DNA: TGTGCCACCCGAACTTCTAGCGGGAGTAGAGAGACCCAGTACTTC
CDR3 protein: CATRTSSGSRETQYF

J gene: TRBJ2-7
D gene: TRBD1
clone size: NA
V gene: TRBV3-1
CDR3 DNA: TGTGCCAGCAGCCAGGGACAGAATACCTACGAGCAGTACTTC
CDR3 protein: CASSQGQNTYEQYF

J gene: TRBJ2-7
D gene: NA
clone size: NA
V gene: TRBV29-1
CDR3 DNA: TGCAGCGCCTTAGACAACTCCTACGAGCAGTACTTC
CDR3 protein: CSALDNSYEQYF

J gene: TRBJ1-6
D gene: NA
clone size: few
V gene: TRBV28
CDR3 DNA: TGTGCCAGCGCGGCCGTGGGGAATTCACCCCTCCACTTT
CDR3 protein: CASAAVGNSPLHF

J gene: TRBJ1-2
D gene: NA
clone size: NA
V gene: TRBV2
CDR3 DNA: TGTGCCAGCAGTGACAGAGGCTACACCTTC
CDR3 protein: CASSDRGYTF

J gene: TRBJ2-6
D gene: NA
clone size: few
V gene: TRBV12-3/TRBV12-4
CDR3 DNA: TGTGCCAGCACCCGAGAGGGGGTCTCAGGGGCCAACGTCCTGACTTTC
CDR3 protein: CASTREGVSGANVLTF

J gene: TRBJ2-5
D gene: NA
clone size: many
V gene: TRBV24-1
CDR3 DNA: TGTGCCACCAGTGATTCCAGTAGTTCGGAGACCCAGTACTTC
CDR3 protein: CATSDSSSSETQYF

J gene: TRBJ1-2
D gene: NA
clone size: few
V gene: TRBV29-1
CDR3 DNA: TGCAGCGCTCCGGAGGGAGGCGGCTACACCTTC
CDR3 protein: CSAPEGGGYTF